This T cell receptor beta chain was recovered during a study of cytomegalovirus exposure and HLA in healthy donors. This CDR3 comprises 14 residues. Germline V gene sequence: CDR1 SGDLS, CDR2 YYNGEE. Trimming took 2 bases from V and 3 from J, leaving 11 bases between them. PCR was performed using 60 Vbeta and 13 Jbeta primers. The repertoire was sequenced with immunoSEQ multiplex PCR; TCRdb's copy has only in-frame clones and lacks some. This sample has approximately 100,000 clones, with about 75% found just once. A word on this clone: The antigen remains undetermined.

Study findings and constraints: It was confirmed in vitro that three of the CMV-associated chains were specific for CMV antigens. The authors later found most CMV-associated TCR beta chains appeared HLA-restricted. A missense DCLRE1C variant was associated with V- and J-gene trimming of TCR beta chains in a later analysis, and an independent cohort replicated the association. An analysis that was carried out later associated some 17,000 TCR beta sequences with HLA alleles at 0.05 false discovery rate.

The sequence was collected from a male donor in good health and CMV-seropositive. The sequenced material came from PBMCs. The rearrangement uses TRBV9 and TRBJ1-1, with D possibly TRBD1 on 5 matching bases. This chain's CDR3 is CASSVLGGDTEAFF. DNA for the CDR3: TGTGCCAGCAGCGTTTTGGGGGGAGACACTGAAGCTTTCTTT.